The T cell receptor (beta chain) under discussion was sequenced for a study of cytomegalovirus exposure and HLA in healthy donors. Sequencing was performed with immunoSEQ multiplex PCR; in TCRdb, only in-frame clones are kept and a portion is missing. The sample includes some 310,000 clones, over 75% of them seen just once. The study, taken as a whole, reports: First-cohort TCR clusters were later found to tend to co-occur in the roughly 110 validation repertoires.

In the case of this clone: What it recognizes is unknown.

With V trimmed by 3 bases and J by 1 base, 7 bases remained unmatched. The V gene's germline CDR1 is KGHSH and CDR2 LQKENI. CDR3 length: 18 residues. The sample taken for sequencing was PBMCs. This receptor was obtained from a man younger than 40 in good health and CMV-seronegative. The chain links TRBV18 to TRBJ1-5; 12 bases fit TRBD1. The CDR3 loop reads CASSPAGQGAGSNQPQHF. The DNA for the CDR3 is TGTGCCAGCTCACCCGCGGGACAGGGGGCTGGGAGCAATCAGCCCCAGCATTTT.